One and the same sample provided the 9 T cell receptor beta chains below, sequenced in a study of T cell changes during pregnancy in multiple sclerosis. TCRdb keeps only in-frame clones here, not all; method: immunoSEQ multiplex PCR. Of 65,000 to 85,000 clones in the sample, over 90% were seen once. Sample: CD4+ T cells from peripheral blood mononuclear cells, taken after pregnancy. These receptors all stem from a female donor with multiple sclerosis, enrolled in a pregnancy study.

The genes are TRBV7-2 and TRBJ1-1, with D possibly being TRBD1 (5 bases). There are 16 residues in the CDR3. Germline V gene data show CDR1 as SGHTA and CDR2 as FQGNSA. Trimming removed 8 bases from V and 1 base from J, with 20 bases in between. As DNA, the CDR3 is TGTGCCAGCGGCTCCCCCTGGGGCTTCCCGAACACTGAAGCTTTCTTT. Amino acid sequence: CASGSPWGFPNTEAFF.

The chain is built from TRBV4-1 and TRBJ1-6; D is ambiguous. This CDR3 comprises 15 residues. Trimming removed 4 bases at V and 7 bases at J, with 14 bases between. Germline lookup yields CDR1 MGHRA and CDR2 YSYEKL. The CDR3, as DNA: TGCGCCAGCAGCCTCCGGGTTCCGGGGAATTCACCCCTCCACTTT. This sequence encodes CASSLRVPGNSPLHF.

The sample holds one count of this clone. The V and J genes are TRBV5-1 and TRBJ2-5; 7 positions agree with TRBD2. From germline, CDR1 is SGHRS and CDR2 YFSETQ. The CDR3 extends over 17 amino acids. V was pared by 0 bases and J by 2 bases, with 10 bases of the junction left unmatched. The CDR3 DNA sequence: TGCGCCAGCAGCTTGGACATAGCGGGTGGGAGACAAGAGACCCAGTACTTC. Amino acids: CASSLDIAGGRQETQYF. Full variable domain (rest looked up from reference TRBV5-1 and TRBJ2-5): KAGVTQTPRYLIKTRGQQVTLSCSPISGHRSVSWYQQTPGQGLQFLFEYFSETQRNKGNFPGRFSGRQFSNSRSEMNVSTLELGDSALYLCASSLDIAGGRQETQYFGPGTRLLVL.

The table lists this clone with a few counts. The rearrangement joins TRBV18 to TRBJ1-3; TRBD1 might be the D (5 bases). The V end was cut by 4 bases, the J end by 4 bases, with 14 bases between. The CDR3 is 15 amino acids. Germline V gene data show CDR1 as KGHSH and CDR2 as LQKENI. Written as DNA, the CDR3 is TGTGCCAGCTCACGGCTCGGGGGATACGGAAACACCATATATTTT. Translation: CASSRLGGYGNTIYF.

This clone appeared once. J is TRBJ2-7 and V is TRBV28; 8 positions agree with TRBD2. This CDR3 has 14 amino acids. Trimming at V came to 8 bases and at J to 2 bases, leaving 8 bases not matched to a gene. Germline V gene data show CDR1 as MDHEN and CDR2 as SYDVKM. The CDR3 DNA reads TGTGCCAGCCGTGCTTCGCGGGGGGCCTACGAGCAGTACTTC. The encoded protein is CASRASRGAYEQYF.

This chain uses TRBV2 with TRBJ2-2; perhaps TRBD2 as D (6 bases). CDR1 is SNHLY, CDR2 FYNNEI, per germline. CDR3 length equals 14 residues. The ends were cut back, 9 bases at V and 7 bases at J, with 18 bases in the middle. The CDR3 DNA reads TGTGCCAGTGATATGGGAGGTTCTATCGGGGAGCTGTTTTTT. Its translation is CASDMGGSIGELFF.

The chain uses TRBV5-1 and TRBJ2-7; D not resolved. Looked up from germline, CDR1 is SGHRS and CDR2 is YFSETQ. CDR3 length: 13 residues. V was pared by 5 bases and J by 9 bases, with 18 bases between. CDR3 coding DNA: TGCGCCAGCAGGAAGTTGGAGACTGAGGCGCAGTACTTC. This sequence encodes CASRKLETEAQYF.

The chain uses TRBV28 and TRBJ2-5; D may be TRBD1 (6 bases). Germline CDR1 reads MDHEN; CDR2 reads SYDVKM. The CDR3 is 14 amino acids. V was trimmed by 2 bases and J by 6 bases, leaving 13 bases between them. The CDR3 DNA reads as TGTGCCAGCAGTTTAGTGGGGGCAGGGAAGACCCAGTACTTC. This encodes CASSLVGAGKTQYF.

This rearrangement joins TRBV10-3 to TRBJ2-7; 12 bases align to TRBD1. The J segment lost 5 bases and the V segment lost 0 bases, leaving 2 bases of the junction unmatched. The CDR3 has 15 residues. CDR1 is ENHRY and CDR2 is SYGVKD in the germline V gene. This CDR3 reads CAISESGQGANEQYF. For the CDR3, the DNA is TGTGCCATCAGTGAGTCGGGACAGGGGGCCAACGAGCAGTACTTC.